The rows below give T cell receptor beta chains drawn from one sample of a study of blood T cell repertoires in COVID-19. Repertoires were generated with immunoSEQ multiplex PCR, while TCRdb's copy carries only in-frame clones and drops some. This table has fewer than 350,000 clones, around nine tenths appearing once. The specimen was peripheral blood. The receptor set was obtained from a middle-aged man with active or convalescent COVID-19. The CDR3 runs from the conserved cysteine through the conserved F or W. Fields, in order: J gene, V gene, D gene, clone size, CDR3 DNA, CDR3 protein. The D gene is left open where the match is weak. Only some rows state a clone size, as once, few, many or a class for expanded clones.

TRBJ1-6 TRBV28 - once TGTGCCAGTCTGGGCCCGGGGAATTCACCCCTCCACTTT CASLGPGNSPLHF
TRBJ2-4 TRBV5-1 - - TGCGCCAGCAGCCTTTTTCCCGCGGCCAAAAACATTCAGTACTTC CASSLFPAAKNIQYF
TRBJ2-3 TRBV15 TRBD1 - TGTGCCACCAGCAGGACGCGGGGAGTCCCGGGACAGGGGATCCCAGATACGCAGTATTTT CATSRTRGVPGQGIPDTQYF
TRBJ1-5 TRBV28 - - TGTGCCAGCAGGGAGGGCTGGCCCCAGCATTTT CASREGWPQHF
TRBJ2-1 TRBV5-4 - - TGTGCCAGCAGCACCGGACAGACCAATGAGCAGTTCTTC CASSTGQTNEQFF
TRBJ2-7 TRBV11-3 - - TGTGCCACTGCCGTAGGCGTAGTAGGGAGCTCCTACGAGCAGTACTTC CATAVGVVGSSYEQYF
TRBJ1-6 TRBV6-5 TRBD1 - TGTGCCAGCAGTTACCGGACGGGACAGGTTAATTCACCCCTCCACTTT CASSYRTGQVNSPLHF
TRBJ2-1 TRBV5-6 - few TGTGCCAGCAGCTTCCGGGACATAAACAATGAGCAGTTCTTC CASSFRDINNEQFF
TRBJ1-1 TRBV9 TRBD1 - TGTGCCAGCAGCCTCCGTGGACAGGGGGCAGAAGCTTTCTTT CASSLRGQGAEAFF
TRBJ2-2 TRBV24-1 - once TGTGCCACCAGTGATTCGGGACTGGGAGACACCGGGGAGCTGTTTTTT CATSDSGLGDTGELFF
TRBJ2-3 TRBV7-2 TRBD2 - TGTGCCAGCAGCTCGGGACTAGGTCTAGATACGCAGTATTTT CASSSGLGLDTQYF
TRBJ2-7 TRBV2 TRBD2 - TGTGCCAGCAGTGAAGCGGAGGCTAGCGGGGCACCCTACGAGCAGTACTTC CASSEAEASGAPYEQYF
TRBJ1-6 TRBV7-9 - - TGTGCCAGCAGCTTCCTGGACAGCTCACCCCTCCACTTT CASSFLDSSPLHF
TRBJ1-1 TRBV19 - - TGTGCCAGTAGTATTTCCGCAGTTGAAGCTTTCTTT CASSISAVEAFF
TRBJ2-5 TRBV5-4 - - TGTGCCAGCAGCTGGAGTACCGGCCAAGAGACCCAGTACTTC CASSWSTGQETQYF
TRBJ1-1 TRBV27 TRBD1 - TGTGCCAGCACGCCTATGCGAGGGGGCACCTTGAACACTGAAGCTTTCTTT CASTPMRGGTLNTEAFF
TRBJ2-1 TRBV7-3 - once TGTGCCAGCAGCTTCAGTCTAGTTGGTGAGCAGTTCTTC CASSFSLVGEQFF
TRBJ1-2 TRBV11-2 - - TGTGCCAGCAGCCAGGGGTATTCGAGTGGCTACACCTTC CASSQGYSSGYTF
TRBJ2-3 TRBV7-7 - once TGTGCGGCGGGATCCGGTACAGATACGCAGTATTTT CAAGSGTDTQYF
TRBJ2-3 TRBV2 TRBD2 - TGTGCCAGCAAGATTAGCGGGGTCACAGATACGCAGTATTTT CASKISGVTDTQYF
TRBJ1-6 TRBV28 - - TGTGCCAGCAGTTTGATCGACAGCGCAAATTCACCCCTCCACTTT CASSLIDSANSPLHF
TRBJ1-1 TRBV18 TRBD1 once TGTGCCAGCTCCCTTACCGGGACAGGGGGTCTGACTGAAGCTTTCTTT CASSLTGTGGLTEAFF
TRBJ1-2 TRBV6-5 - - TGTGCCAGCAGTCATGACGGGTATGGCTACACCTTC CASSHDGYGYTF
TRBJ1-4 TRBV19 TRBD1 - TGTGCCAGTAGTCGGACTACAGGGGTAATTAAAAAACTGTTTTTT CASSRTTGVIKKLFF
TRBJ1-5 TRBV27 - many TGTGCCAGCATCACGCAGGGGAGCAATCAGCCCCAGCATTTT CASITQGSNQPQHF
TRBJ2-2 TRBV9 - - TGTGCCAGCAGCGTAAGTGGGAATTTGGGCGGGGTGACTCCATCCGGGGAGCTGTTTTTT CASSVSGNLGGVTPSGELFF
TRBJ2-7 TRBV27 TRBD1 once TGTGCCAGCAGACGACCCGGGACAGGGAGGTACGAGCAGTACTTC CASRRPGTGRYEQYF
TRBJ2-7 TRBV6-5 TRBD2 - TGTGCCAGCAGACCTTCCGGGACTAGGATCGAGCAGTACTTC CASRPSGTRIEQYF
TRBJ2-3 TRBV29-1 TRBD2 - TGCAGCGTTGACCCCCCGACTAGCGGGAGGGCAGATACGCAGTATTTT CSVDPPTSGRADTQYF
TRBJ1-1 TRBV7-3 TRBD1 - TGTGCCAGCAGCTCTCGAGGGACAGGCACTGAAGCTTTCTTT CASSSRGTGTEAFF
TRBJ1-5 TRBV29-1 - once TGCAGCGTTGGGGAGGGTTATAGCAATCAGCCCCAGCATTTT CSVGEGYSNQPQHF
TRBJ1-4 TRBV7-9 - - TGTGCCAGCAGTTTACAGAACCATAATGAAAAACTGTTTTTT CASSLQNHNEKLFF